This T cell receptor beta chain is drawn from a study of control samples from healthy donors and cancer patients. The protocol was immunoSEQ multiplex PCR, while the TCRdb copy is restricted to in-frame clones and leaves out a portion. The sample lists roughly 120,000 clones, approximately 90% occurring once. Germline assignment: CDR1 SGHDT and CDR2 YYEEEE. The CDR3 is 14 residues long. Trimming took 4 bases from V and 6 from J; bases not matched to a gene: 8. Sequenced material: blood. This chain connects TRBV5-6 to TRBJ2-7, with 9 positions matching TRBD2. This TCR was sampled from a woman between 18 and 29 years old in good health. The CDR3 bases are TGTGCCAGCAGCCGGGAGCGGGGGGCCAGCGAGCAGTACTTC. It yields the protein CASSRERGASEQYF.